These 32 T cell receptor beta chains were sequenced from one sample in a study of T cell responses to AZD1222 COVID-19 vaccine. Clones were sequenced by immunoSEQ multiplex PCR, and TCRdb holds only the in-frame ones, with some missing. The sample carries about 210,000 clones, 85% to 95% recorded once. This specimen was peripheral blood, taken on day 0 of AZD1222 vaccination. The receptor source for this set is an adult in good health.

The V gene is TRBV29-1, the J gene TRBJ2-3; the match to TRBD2 covers 7 bases. Per the germline V gene, CDR1 is SQVTM and CDR2 is ANQGSEA. There are 14 residues in the CDR3. V gave up 3 bases and J gave up 5 bases; unmatched junction bases: 8. Here the CDR3 reads CSVEKRLAVDTQYF. The CDR3 region has the DNA TGCAGCGTTGAGAAACGACTAGCCGTAGATACGCAGTATTTT.

The rearrangement links TRBV6-5 to TRBJ1-4; D not resolved. V was pared by 4 bases and J by 4 bases, with 13 bases between. Germline-derived CDR1 and CDR2 are MNHEY and SVGAGI. CDR3 size: 15 residues. The CDR3 nucleotides read TGTGCCAGCAGTTCGGGCGGGCATCGTAATGAAAAACTGTTTTTT. Its protein is CASSSGGHRNEKLFF.

This sequence joins TRBV9 and TRBJ1-3; TRBD1 agrees at 9 bases. In germline, CDR1 is SGDLS, CDR2 YYNGEE. V dropped 4 bases and J dropped 3; count of bases not matched to a gene: 5. CDR3 size: 15 residues. CDR3 loop: CASSLQGALGNTIYF. CDR3 bases: TGTGCCAGCAGCTTACAGGGGGCGCTTGGAAACACCATATATTTT. The full variable domain, rest sourced from reference TRBV9 and TRBJ1-3, is DSGVTQTPKHLITATGQRVTLRCSPRSGDLSVYWYQQSLDQGLQFLIQYYNGEERAKGNILERFSAQQFPDLHSELNLSSLELGDSALYFCASSLQGALGNTIYFGEGSWLTVV.

V is TRBV12-3 or TRBV12-4 and J is TRBJ2-1; tentatively, D is TRBD1 or TRBD2 (6 bases each). The CDR3 runs 13 residues. V lost 5 bases, J lost 8 bases, and 13 bases lay in between. CDR3 amino acids: CASSATGRYEQFF. CDR3 nucleotides: TGTGCCAGCAGTGCCACAGGGAGGTATGAGCAGTTCTTC.

CDR3 loop: CASVRTGIYEQYF. CDR3 coding DNA: TGTGCCAGCGTCCGGACAGGGATCTACGAGCAGTACTTC. The rearrangement uses TRBV6-5 and TRBJ2-7; 8 positions match TRBD1. The germline CDR1 and CDR2 sequences are MNHEY and SVGAGI. Trimming at V came to 8 bases and at J to 3 bases, leaving 6 bases not matched to a gene. The CDR3 consists of 13 residues.

The chain combines TRBV11-2 with TRBJ1-2, with no clear D. Looked up from germline, CDR1 is SGHAT and CDR2 is FQNNGV. Deletions cut 1 base from V and 12 bases from J, with 24 bases between. This CDR3 comprises 16 residues. CDR3 amino acids: CASSLAPGASYYRNTF. The DNA of the CDR3 is TGTGCCAGCAGCTTAGCGCCGGGAGCCTCGTACTATCGGAACACCTTC.

The gene calls are TRBV6-6 and TRBJ1-2; TRBD1 agrees at 11 bases. Germline trimming cut 10 bases from V and 8 bases from J; bases unmatched to any gene: 12. This CDR3 comprises 14 residues. The germline V gene encodes CDR1 MNHNY and CDR2 SVGAGI (reference sequence). CDR3 amino acids: CATCPGQGDGGYTF. CDR3 coding DNA: TGTGCCACCTGCCCGGGACAGGGGGACGGCGGCTACACCTTC.

This chain connects TRBV14 to TRBJ1-2; D is possibly TRBD1 (5 bases). CDR3 size: 13 residues. The germline V gene has CDR1 SGHDN and CDR2 FVKESK. V was clipped by 5 bases and J by 1 base, with 8 bases between them. DNA of the CDR3: TGTGCCAGCAGCGTACAGGTTAACTATGGCTACACCTTC. Translating gives CASSVQVNYGYTF. The complete variable domain, with remaining parts taken from reference TRBV14 and TRBJ1-2, reads EAGVTQFPSHSVIEKGQTVTLRCDPISGHDNLYWYRRVMGKEIKFLLHFVKESKQDESGMPNNRFLAERTGGTYSTLKVQPAELEDSGVYFCASSVQVNYGYTFGSGTRLTVV.

This clone was found many times. V usage is TRBV4-3 and J usage is TRBJ2-1; tentative D call: TRBD2 (7 bases). CDR1 and CDR2 (germline): LGHNA, YSLEER. The CDR3 has 16 amino acids. V lost 0 bases and J 4 bases, leaving 13 bases between the germline ends. The CDR3 is CASSQDPGGPYNEQFF. The CDR3 DNA follows: TGCGCCAGCAGCCAAGATCCCGGGGGGCCGTACAATGAGCAGTTCTTC.

V gene TRBV6-5 combines with J gene TRBJ1-5, with 7 bases aligning to TRBD1. V dropped 8 bases and J dropped 4; count of bases not matched to a gene: 8. The CDR3 length is 14 residues. CDR1 is MNHEY and CDR2 is SVGAGI in the germline V gene. CDR3 sequence: CASGPGQRNQPQHF. The DNA for the CDR3 is TGTGCCAGCGGACCGGGACAGCGGAATCAGCCCCAGCATTTT.

The genes are TRBV6-4 and TRBJ1-1; no reliable D call. Trimming took off 2 bases at V and 4 bases at J, with 8 bases between the two ends. CDR1 MRHNA and CDR2 SNTAGT come from the germline V gene. This CDR3 has 13 amino acids. The CDR3 loop is CASSDDGSTEAFF. DNA of the CDR3: TGTGCCAGCAGTGACGACGGTAGCACTGAAGCTTTCTTT.

The CDR3, as DNA: TGTGCCGCAACGGGACAGCCCTACGAGCAGTACTTC. Amino acid sequence: CAATGQPYEQYF. This rearrangement joins TRBV10-3 to TRBJ2-7, with 7 bases identical to TRBD1. Germline V gene sequence: CDR1 ENHRY, CDR2 SYGVKD. The V and J ends lost 11 bases and 2 bases, in that order; junction bases with no gene match: 6. The CDR3 loop spans 12 amino acids.

V is TRBV28 and J is TRBJ2-1, with 11 bases that match TRBD1. Trimming cost V 2 bases and J 7 bases; bases outside gene matches: 4. This CDR3 has 15 amino acids. CDR1 and CDR2 from the germline V gene are MDHEN and SYDVKM. CDR3 sequence reads: CASSLGTGGRNEQFF. CDR3 in DNA: TGTGCCAGCAGTTTAGGGACAGGGGGACGGAATGAGCAGTTCTTC.

For this clone: At one end, the junction sequence differs from germline, possibly due to a read error. The rearrangement links TRBV9 to TRBJ2-1; possible D gene TRBD2, 7 bases. Germline V gives CDR1 SGDLS, CDR2 YYNGEE. CDR3 length: 15 amino acids. CDR3 DNA: TGTGCCAGCAGCTCACTAGCGAGGGGGAACAATGCGCAGTTCTTC. Residues: CASSSLARGNNAQFF.

This chain connects TRBV18 to TRBJ2-7, with no clear D. CDR3 size: 14 residues. Germline V gene sequence: CDR1 KGHSH, CDR2 LQKENI. Deletions cut 6 bases from V and 6 bases from J, with 18 bases between. The CDR3 is CASSPDLENREQYF. In nucleotides, the CDR3 is TGTGCCAGCTCCCCAGACCTCGAGAACCGCGAGCAGTACTTC.

CDR3: CASSLDGFGTGELFF. DNA of the CDR3: TGCGCCAGCAGCCTGGACGGCTTTGGAACCGGGGAGCTGTTTTTT. The rearrangement uses TRBV5-1 and TRBJ2-2; D remains ambiguous. CDR3 length: 15 amino acids. The germline V gene encodes CDR1 SGHRS and CDR2 YFSETQ. The germline V and J ends were trimmed by 4 bases and 5 bases, with 15 bases remaining between them.

The gene calls are TRBV19 and TRBJ1-2; D is possibly TRBD1 (5 bases). This CDR3 comprises 15 residues. Germline-derived CDR1 and CDR2 are LNHDA and SQIVND (reference sequence). V was shortened by 3 bases and J by 3 bases, with 14 bases between the two germline ends. Here the CDR3 DNA reads TGTGCCAGTAGTATCGACAGATTAAAGCACTATGGCTACACCTTC. It translates to CASSIDRLKHYGYTF.

The V gene is TRBV2, the J gene TRBJ2-1; D gene uncertain. The CDR3 is 14 residues long. V shed 2 bases and J shed 0 bases, with 5 bases lying between them. Germline CDR1 and CDR2: SNHLY and FYNNEI. The CDR3 DNA follows: TGTGCCAGCAGTGAAAGGAGCTCCTACAATGAGCAGTTCTTC. Amino acids: CASSERSSYNEQFF.

The J gene is TRBJ2-3, the V gene TRBV5-1, with D uncertain. This CDR3 is built from 15 residues. The germline V gene encodes CDR1 SGHRS and CDR2 YFSETQ. The ends were cut back, 0 bases at V and 1 base at J, with 9 bases in the middle. The CDR3: CASSLGVVGTDTQYF. In nucleotides, the CDR3 is TGCGCCAGCAGCTTGGGAGTCGTTGGCACAGATACGCAGTATTTT.

The J gene is TRBJ1-3, the V gene TRBV18; 9 bases line up with TRBD1. The V segment lost 3 bases and the J segment 8 bases; nucleotides outside the gene matches: 2. CDR3 length equals 13 residues. Germline V gene data show CDR1 as KGHSH and CDR2 as LQKENI. The CDR3 DNA sequence: TGTGCCAGCTCACCGGGACAGGGAGACACCATATATTTT. Amino acids: CASSPGQGDTIYF.

The rearrangement links TRBV6-5 to TRBJ1-4; the match to TRBD1 covers 7 bases. The germline V gene has CDR1 MNHEY and CDR2 SVGAGI. This CDR3 is 15 amino acids long. V lost 5 bases to trimming and J lost 8 bases; unmatched junction nucleotides: 11. The CDR3 DNA sequence: TGTGCCAGCAGTCAGGGGGGCTCCTTCGGGGAAAAACTGTTTTTT. Its protein product is CASSQGGSFGEKLFF.

This chain connects TRBV12-3 or TRBV12-4 to TRBJ2-1, with D maybe TRBD1 (6 bases). The CDR3 totals 12 residues. The V end lost 2 bases, the J end lost 12 bases, and 11 bases lay between the germline ends. The CDR3 protein is CASSLTAGAQFF. CDR3 DNA: TGTGCCAGCAGTTTAACCGCAGGGGCGCAGTTCTTC.

This chain uses TRBV4-1 with TRBJ1-3; D perhaps matches TRBD1 (6 bases). The germline V and J ends were trimmed by 2 bases and 0 bases, with 23 bases remaining between them. CDR1 is MGHRA and CDR2 is YSYEKL in the germline V gene. The length of the CDR3 is 20 residues. Written as DNA, the CDR3 is TGCGCCAGCAGCCAAAACGCGGAGGGGAGGGGGACGATCTCTGGAAACACCATATATTTT. Amino acid sequence: CASSQNAEGRGTISGNTIYF.

The chain has TRBV7-2 and TRBJ1-1; possibly TRBD1 for D (6 bases). The CDR3 totals 14 residues. V was pared by 4 bases and J by 5 bases, with 14 bases between. Per germline, CDR1 SGHTA and CDR2 FQGNSA. CDR3 in DNA: TGTGCCAGCAGCTCGGCGACAGGTTTAACTGAAGCTTTCTTT. It is translated as CASSSATGLTEAFF.

A single count supports this clone. This chain uses TRBV3-1 (or the pseudogene TRBV3-2) with TRBJ1-4, with 10 bases fitting TRBD1. The CDR3 length is 17 residues. The V segment lost 7 bases and the J segment 5 bases; nucleotides outside the gene matches: 13. Germline-derived CDR1 and CDR2 are LGHDT and YNNKEL (reference sequence). The CDR3 region is CASTPGTGVFKNEKLFF. DNA of the CDR3: TGTGCCAGCACCCCTGGGACAGGGGTGTTCAAGAATGAAAAACTGTTTTTT.

V and J are TRBV7-9 and TRBJ2-7, with D possibly called TRBD1 or TRBD2 (5 bases each). Germline loops: CDR1 SEHNR, CDR2 FQNEAQ (reference sequence). V dropped 5 bases and J dropped 5 bases, with 19 bases sitting between them. The CDR3 spans 15 residues. The CDR3, as DNA: TGTGCCAGCAGCCTACTCGAGGGGCTTTTTGACGAGCAGTACTTC. It translates to CASSLLEGLFDEQYF. Combining the CDR3 with reference TRBV7-9 and TRBJ2-7 gives the whole variable domain DTGVSQNPRHKITKRGQNVTFRCDPISEHNRLYWYRQTLGQGPEFLTYFQNEAQLEKSRLLSDRFSAERPKGSFSTLEIQRTEQGDSAMYLCASSLLEGLFDEQYFGPGTRLTVT.

The gene calls are TRBV11-2 and TRBJ2-7; D might be TRBD2 (5 bases). The CDR3 runs to 15 residues. CDR1 and CDR2 from the germline V gene are SGHAT and FQNNGV. Trimming left V 5 bases short and J 0 bases short, with 14 bases between. The CDR3 is CASSLSLGSSYEQYF. The CDR3 coding sequence is TGTGCCAGCAGCCTCTCCTTGGGGAGCTCCTACGAGCAGTACTTC.

The chain recombines TRBV11-2 with TRBJ1-1, with D uncertain. The CDR3 runs to 12 residues. Trimming pared 5 bases from V and 4 bases from J, leaving 8 bases between. Looked up from germline, CDR1 is SGHAT and CDR2 is FQNNGV. CDR3 sequence (DNA): TGTGCCAGCAGCCTGGATGGCACTGAAGCTTTCTTT. This translates into CASSLDGTEAFF.

The rearrangement uses TRBV30 and TRBJ1-4; D ambiguous. Germline V gives CDR1 GTSNPN, CDR2 SVGIG (reference sequence). The CDR3 spans 11 residues. The V gene lost 5 bases and the J gene lost 8 bases, with 9 bases spanning the gap. The CDR3 DNA reads as TGTGCCTGGGCTGGACGGGAAAAACTGTTTTTT. Amino acid sequence: CAWAGREKLFF.

This rearrangement joins TRBV5-1 to TRBJ1-2, with D tentatively TRBD1 (6 bases). The V end lost 2 bases, the J end lost 8 bases, and 25 bases lay between the germline ends. This CDR3 has 17 residues. Germline values: CDR1 SGHRS, CDR2 YFSETQ. For the CDR3, the DNA is TGCGCCAGCAGCTTTAGGGGACGCCCTGTCGAGGGGGGAGGCTACACCTTC. This sequence encodes CASSFRGRPVEGGGYTF.

This chain uses TRBV3-1 (or the pseudogene TRBV3-2) with TRBJ1-1; D unresolved. V was clipped by 4 bases and J by 3 bases, with 15 bases between them. In germline, CDR1 is LGHDT, CDR2 YNNKEL (reference sequence). This CDR3 has 15 residues. CDR3 loop: CASSPPGRLYTEAFF. CDR3 sequence (DNA): TGTGCCAGCAGCCCTCCGGGCAGGTTGTACACTGAAGCTTTCTTT.

The rearrangement links TRBV27 to TRBJ2-7, with 7 bases fitting TRBD1. This CDR3 spans 16 amino acids. Germline CDR1 is MNHEY and CDR2 is SMNVEV (reference sequence). V trimming: 2 bases; J trimming: 3 bases; junction bases outside the gene matches: 10. CDR3 bases: TGTGCCAGCAGTTTAATCTCAGGGTCAGGGGGCTACGAGCAGTACTTC. It yields the protein CASSLISGSGGYEQYF.